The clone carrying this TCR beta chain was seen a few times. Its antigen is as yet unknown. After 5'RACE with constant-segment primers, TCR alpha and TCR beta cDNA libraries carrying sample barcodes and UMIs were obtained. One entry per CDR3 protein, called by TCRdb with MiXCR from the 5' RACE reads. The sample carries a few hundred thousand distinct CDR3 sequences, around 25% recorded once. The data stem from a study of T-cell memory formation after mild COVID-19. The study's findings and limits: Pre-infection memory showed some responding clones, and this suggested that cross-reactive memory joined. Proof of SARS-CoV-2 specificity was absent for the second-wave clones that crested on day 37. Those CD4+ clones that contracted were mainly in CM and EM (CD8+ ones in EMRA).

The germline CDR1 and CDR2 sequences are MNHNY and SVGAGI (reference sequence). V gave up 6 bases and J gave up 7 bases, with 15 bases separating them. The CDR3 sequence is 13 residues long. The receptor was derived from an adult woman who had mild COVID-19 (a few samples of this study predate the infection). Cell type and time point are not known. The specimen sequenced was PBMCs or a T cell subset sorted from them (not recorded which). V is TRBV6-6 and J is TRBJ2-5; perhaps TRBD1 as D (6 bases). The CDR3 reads CASSRGQTTTQYF. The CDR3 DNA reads TGTGCCAGCAGCCGCGGACAGACCACGACCCAGTACTTC.